These T cell receptor beta chains were read from a single sample in a study of T cell repertoires in cytomegalovirus infection. These TCRs are of unknown antigen specificity. One entry per CDR3 protein results from TCRdb running MiXCR on the reads. The data hold a few hundred thousand distinct CDR3 sequences, with 25% to 35% observed a single time. Sequenced material: cultured PBMCs, taken from culture after CMV antigen stimulation. The receptors here all came from a human donor in good health (CMV status not recorded). Some clones in this sample may be carry-over from other donors' samples. CDR3s include the opening cysteine and the closing phenylalanine or tryptophan. The D gene is left open where the match is weak. The listing skips clone size in some rows; elsewhere it reads once, few, many or a size class.

v_gene	abundance	j_gene	d_gene	CDR3nt	CDR3aa
TRBV24-1	.	TRBJ2-5	.	TGTGCCACGGGCGGGACTGCCCAAGAGACCCAGTACTTC	CATGGTAQETQYF
TRBV12-3/TRBV12-4	.	TRBJ2-6	.	TGTGCCAGCACCCCAATGGGCTCGCTCGGGGCCAACGTCCTGACTTTC	CASTPMGSLGANVLTF
TRBV7-2	few	TRBJ1-1	.	TGTGCCAGCAGCTTAGAACCGGGGGGAATCACTGAAGCTTTCTTT	CASSLEPGGITEAFF
TRBV20-1	.	TRBJ2-1	.	TGCAGTGCTAGTTGGGGGGATTCCTACAATGAGCAGTTCTTC	CSASWGDSYNEQFF
TRBV20-1	.	TRBJ2-2	TRBD2	TGCAGTGCTAGAGATGGGTCCGGGACTAGCGCCGGGGAGCTGTTTTTT	CSARDGSGTSAGELFF
TRBV27	few	TRBJ2-3	TRBD1	TGTGCCAGCGGAACACCGGGACAGGGTTTCGATACGCAGTATTTT	CASGTPGQGFDTQYF
TRBV4-3	.	TRBJ1-5	.	TGCGCCAGCAGCCAAGCTTTGGGGGGGCTTAATAATCAGCCCCAGCATTTT	CASSQALGGLNNQPQHF
TRBV5-6	.	TRBJ2-1	.	TGTGCCAGCAGCTTCTTCGGCAATGAGCAGTTCTTC	CASSFFGNEQFF
TRBV3-1	.	TRBJ1-1	.	TGTGCCAGCAGCGGACGGGGGGGGAACACTGAAGCTTTCTTT	CASSGRGGNTEAFF
TRBV12-3/TRBV12-4	.	TRBJ1-1	.	TGTGCCAGCAGTTTATCAGGTCGGAGGATCACTGAAGCTTTCTTT	CASSLSGRRITEAFF